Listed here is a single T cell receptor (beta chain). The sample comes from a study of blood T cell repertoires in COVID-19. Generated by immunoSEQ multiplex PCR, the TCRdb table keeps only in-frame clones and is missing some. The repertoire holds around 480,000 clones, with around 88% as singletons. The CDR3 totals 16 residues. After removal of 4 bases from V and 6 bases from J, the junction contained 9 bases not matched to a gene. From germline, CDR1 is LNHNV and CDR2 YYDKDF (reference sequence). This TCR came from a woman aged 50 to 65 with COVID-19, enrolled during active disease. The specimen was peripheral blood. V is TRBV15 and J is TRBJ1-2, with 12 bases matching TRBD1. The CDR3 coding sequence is TGTGCCACCAGCACTTCGGGACAGGGGGCCCTTGATGGCTACACCTTC. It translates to CATSTSGQGALDGYTF.